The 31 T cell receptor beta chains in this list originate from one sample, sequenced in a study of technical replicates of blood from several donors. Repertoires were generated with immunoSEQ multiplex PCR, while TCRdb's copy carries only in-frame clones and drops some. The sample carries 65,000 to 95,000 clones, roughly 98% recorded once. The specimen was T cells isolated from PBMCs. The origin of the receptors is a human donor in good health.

CDR3 amino acids: CASSSPGQINQPQHF. CDR3 nucleotide sequence: TGTGCCAGCAGTTCGCCCGGACAGATCAATCAGCCCCAGCATTTT. The rearrangement links TRBV28 to TRBJ1-5, with D possibly being TRBD1 (6 bases). Looked up from germline, CDR1 is MDHEN and CDR2 is SYDVKM. The length of the CDR3 is 15 residues. V was shortened by 4 bases and J by 3 bases, with 13 bases between the two germline ends. The complete variable domain, with remaining parts taken from reference TRBV28 and TRBJ1-5, reads DVKVTQSSRYLVKRTGEKVFLECVQDMDHENMFWYRQDPGLGLRLIYFSYDVKMKEKGDIPEGYSVSREKKERFSLILESASTNQTSMYLCASSSPGQINQPQHFGDGTRLSIL.

In DNA, the CDR3 is TGTGCCAGCAGTGAGGAGGGACAGGGGGGCTACGAGACCCAGTACTTC. Encoded protein: CASSEEGQGGYETQYF. The chain recombines TRBV6-1 with TRBJ2-5; 11 nucleotides line up with TRBD1. CDR1 MNHNS and CDR2 SASEGT come from the germline V gene. The ends lost 3 bases at V and 5 bases at J; junction bases unmatched: 8. This CDR3 contains 16 residues.

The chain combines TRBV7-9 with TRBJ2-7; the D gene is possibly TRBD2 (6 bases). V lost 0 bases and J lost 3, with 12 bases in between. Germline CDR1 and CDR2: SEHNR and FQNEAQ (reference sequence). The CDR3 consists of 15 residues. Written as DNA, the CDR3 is TGTGCCAGCAGCTTAGCCGGGAGTTGGCGCTACGAGCAGTACTTC. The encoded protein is CASSLAGSWRYEQYF.

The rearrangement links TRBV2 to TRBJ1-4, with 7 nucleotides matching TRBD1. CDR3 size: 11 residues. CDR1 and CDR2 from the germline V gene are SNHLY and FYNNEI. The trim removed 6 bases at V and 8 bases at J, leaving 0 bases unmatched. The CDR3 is CASRDREKLFF. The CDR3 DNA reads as TGTGCCAGCAGGGACAGGGAAAAACTGTTTTTT.

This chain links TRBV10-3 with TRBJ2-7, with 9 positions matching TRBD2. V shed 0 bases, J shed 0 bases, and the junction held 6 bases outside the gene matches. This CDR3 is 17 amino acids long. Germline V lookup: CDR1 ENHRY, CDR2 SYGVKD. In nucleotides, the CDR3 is TGTGCCATCAGTGAGTCTGGTATGCGGGAGGGCTCCTACGAGCAGTACTTC. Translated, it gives CAISESGMREGSYEQYF.

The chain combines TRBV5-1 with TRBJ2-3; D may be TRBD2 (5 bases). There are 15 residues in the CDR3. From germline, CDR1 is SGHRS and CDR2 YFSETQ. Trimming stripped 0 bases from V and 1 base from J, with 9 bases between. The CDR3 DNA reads TGCGCCAGCAGCTTGGTGCGTAGCGGCACAGATACGCAGTATTTT. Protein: CASSLVRSGTDTQYF.

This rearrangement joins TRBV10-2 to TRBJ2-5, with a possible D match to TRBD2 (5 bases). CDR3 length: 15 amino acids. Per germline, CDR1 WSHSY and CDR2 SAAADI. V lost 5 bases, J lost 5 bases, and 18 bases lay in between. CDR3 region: CASSSPGNQRETQYF. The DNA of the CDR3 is TGCGCCAGCAGTTCCCCGGGAAATCAAAGGGAGACCCAGTACTTC.

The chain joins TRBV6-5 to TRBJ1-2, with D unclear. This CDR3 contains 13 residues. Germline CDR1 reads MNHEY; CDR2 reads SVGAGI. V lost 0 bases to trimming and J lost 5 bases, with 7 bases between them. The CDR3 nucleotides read TGTGCCAGCAGTTACTCCCGGAGGTATGGCTACACCTTC. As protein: CASSYSRRYGYTF.

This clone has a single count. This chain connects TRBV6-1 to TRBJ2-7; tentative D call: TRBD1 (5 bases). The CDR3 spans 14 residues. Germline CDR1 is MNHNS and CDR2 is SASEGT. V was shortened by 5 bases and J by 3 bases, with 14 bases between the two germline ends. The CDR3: CASSSWRQHYEQYF. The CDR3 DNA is TGTGCCAGCAGTTCGTGGCGACAGCACTACGAGCAGTACTTC.

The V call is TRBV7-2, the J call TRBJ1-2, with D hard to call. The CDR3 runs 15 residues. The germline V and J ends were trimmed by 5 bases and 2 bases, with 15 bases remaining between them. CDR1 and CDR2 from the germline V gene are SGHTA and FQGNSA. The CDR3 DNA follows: TGTGCCAGCAGCCCCGACATAAGTTCCAACTATGGCTACACCTTC. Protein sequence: CASSPDISSNYGYTF.

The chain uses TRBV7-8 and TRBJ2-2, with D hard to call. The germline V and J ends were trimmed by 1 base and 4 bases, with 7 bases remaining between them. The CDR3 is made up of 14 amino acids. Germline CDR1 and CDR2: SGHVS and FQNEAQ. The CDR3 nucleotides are TGTGCCAGCAGCTTAGGGGCTGGCACCGGGGAGCTGTTTTTT. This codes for CASSLGAGTGELFF.

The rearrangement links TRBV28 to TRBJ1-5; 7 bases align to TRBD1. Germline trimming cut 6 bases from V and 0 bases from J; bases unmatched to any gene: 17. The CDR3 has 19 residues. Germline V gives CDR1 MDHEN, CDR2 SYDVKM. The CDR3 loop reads CASSFPEGAQDGSNQPQHF. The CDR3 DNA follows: TGTGCCAGCAGCTTCCCCGAGGGGGCGCAAGACGGTAGCAATCAGCCCCAGCATTTT.

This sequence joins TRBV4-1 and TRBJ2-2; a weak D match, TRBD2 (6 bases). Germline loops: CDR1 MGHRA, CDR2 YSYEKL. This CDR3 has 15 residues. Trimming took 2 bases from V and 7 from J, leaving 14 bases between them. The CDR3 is CASSQSHSGDGELFF. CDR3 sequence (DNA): TGCGCCAGCAGCCAATCACATTCGGGGGACGGGGAGCTGTTTTTT.

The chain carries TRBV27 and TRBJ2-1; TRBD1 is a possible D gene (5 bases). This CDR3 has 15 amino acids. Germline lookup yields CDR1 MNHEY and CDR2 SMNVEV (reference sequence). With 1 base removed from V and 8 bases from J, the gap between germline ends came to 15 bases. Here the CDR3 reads CASSLWAGLSDEQFF. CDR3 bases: TGTGCCAGCAGTTTATGGGCAGGGCTTTCAGATGAGCAGTTCTTC.

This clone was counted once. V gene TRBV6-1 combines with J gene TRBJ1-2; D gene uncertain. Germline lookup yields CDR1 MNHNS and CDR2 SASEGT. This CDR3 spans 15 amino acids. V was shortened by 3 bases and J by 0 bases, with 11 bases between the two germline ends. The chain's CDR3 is CASSEGPESNYGYTF. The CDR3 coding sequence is TGTGCCAGCAGTGAGGGCCCCGAATCTAACTATGGCTACACCTTC.

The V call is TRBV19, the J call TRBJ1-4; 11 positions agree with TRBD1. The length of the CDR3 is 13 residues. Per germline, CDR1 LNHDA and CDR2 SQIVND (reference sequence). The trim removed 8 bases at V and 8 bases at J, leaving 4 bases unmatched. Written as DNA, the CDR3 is TGTGCCAGTGGACAGGGGGCAGGCGAAAAACTGTTTTTT. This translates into CASGQGAGEKLFF.

CDR3 sequence reads: CASSLEGANEKLFF. CDR3 bases: TGTGCCAGCAGCTTGGAGGGAGCTAATGAAAAACTGTTTTTT. This chain links TRBV5-4 with TRBJ1-4; D is ambiguous. The V and J ends lost 0 bases and 3 bases respectively, with 6 bases between them. The CDR3 covers 14 residues. Germline V lookup: CDR1 SGHNT, CDR2 YYREEE (reference sequence).

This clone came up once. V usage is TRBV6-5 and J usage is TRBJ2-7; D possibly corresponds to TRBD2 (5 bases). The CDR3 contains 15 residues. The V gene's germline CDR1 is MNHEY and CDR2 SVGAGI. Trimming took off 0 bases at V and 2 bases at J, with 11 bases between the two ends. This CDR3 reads CASSYSEAVTYEQYF. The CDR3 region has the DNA TGTGCCAGCAGTTACTCGGAGGCTGTTACCTACGAGCAGTACTTC.

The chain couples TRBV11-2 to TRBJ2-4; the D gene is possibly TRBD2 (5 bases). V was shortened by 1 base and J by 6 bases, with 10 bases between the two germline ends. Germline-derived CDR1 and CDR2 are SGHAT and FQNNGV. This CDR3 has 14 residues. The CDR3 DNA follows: TGTGCCAGCAGCTTAGCGGGGTTGGGAAACATTCAGTACTTC. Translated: CASSLAGLGNIQYF. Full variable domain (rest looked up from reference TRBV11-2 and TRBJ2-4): EAGVAQSPRYKIIEKRQSVAFWCNPISGHATLYWYQQILGQGPKLLIQFQNNGVVDDSQLPKDRFSAERLKGVDSTLKIQPAKLEDSAVYLCASSLAGLGNIQYFGAGTRLSVL.

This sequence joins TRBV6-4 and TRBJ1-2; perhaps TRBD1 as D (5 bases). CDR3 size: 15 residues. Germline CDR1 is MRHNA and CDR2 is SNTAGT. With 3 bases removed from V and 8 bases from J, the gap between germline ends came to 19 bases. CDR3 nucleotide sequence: TGTGCCAGCAGTGATACCCCAGGGCCCGAGAGGGGCTACACCTTC. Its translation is CASSDTPGPERGYTF.

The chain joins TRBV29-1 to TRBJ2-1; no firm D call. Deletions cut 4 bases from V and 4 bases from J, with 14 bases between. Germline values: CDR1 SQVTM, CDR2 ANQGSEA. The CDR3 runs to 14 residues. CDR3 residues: CSVVYAALYNEQFF. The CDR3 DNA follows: TGCAGCGTTGTTTACGCGGCCCTATACAATGAGCAGTTCTTC.

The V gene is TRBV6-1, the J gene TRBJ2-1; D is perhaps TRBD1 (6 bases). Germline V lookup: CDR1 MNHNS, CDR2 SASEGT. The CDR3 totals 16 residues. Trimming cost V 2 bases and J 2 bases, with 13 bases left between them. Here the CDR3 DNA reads TGTGCCAGCAGTGAATATCAGGGGATCCCCTACAATGAGCAGTTCTTC. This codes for CASSEYQGIPYNEQFF.

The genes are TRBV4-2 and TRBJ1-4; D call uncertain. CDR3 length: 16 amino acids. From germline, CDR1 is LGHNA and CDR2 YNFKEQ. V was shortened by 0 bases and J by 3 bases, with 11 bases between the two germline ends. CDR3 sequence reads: CASSQERSGSNEKLFF. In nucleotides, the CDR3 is TGTGCCAGCAGCCAAGAGAGGTCGGGATCTAATGAAAAACTGTTTTTT.

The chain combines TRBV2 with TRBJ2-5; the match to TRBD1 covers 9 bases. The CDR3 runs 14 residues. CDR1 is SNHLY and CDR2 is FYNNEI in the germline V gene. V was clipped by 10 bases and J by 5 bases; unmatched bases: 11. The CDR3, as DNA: TGTGCCACCAAAAGGACAGGGGTTGTGGAGACCCAGTACTTC. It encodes CATKRTGVVETQYF.

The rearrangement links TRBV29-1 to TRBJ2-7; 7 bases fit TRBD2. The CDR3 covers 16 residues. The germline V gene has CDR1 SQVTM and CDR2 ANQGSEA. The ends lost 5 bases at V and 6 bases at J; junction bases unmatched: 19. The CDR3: CSVLGSSGASTSEQYF. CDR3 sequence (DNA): TGCAGCGTTTTAGGTTCCAGCGGGGCTTCTACTAGCGAGCAGTACTTC.

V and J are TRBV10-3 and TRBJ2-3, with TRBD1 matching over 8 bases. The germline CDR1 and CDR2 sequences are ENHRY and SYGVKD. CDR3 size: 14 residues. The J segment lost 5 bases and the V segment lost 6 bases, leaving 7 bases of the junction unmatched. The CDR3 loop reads CAIRMDRAEDTQYF. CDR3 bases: TGTGCCATCAGAATGGACAGGGCAGAAGATACGCAGTATTTT.

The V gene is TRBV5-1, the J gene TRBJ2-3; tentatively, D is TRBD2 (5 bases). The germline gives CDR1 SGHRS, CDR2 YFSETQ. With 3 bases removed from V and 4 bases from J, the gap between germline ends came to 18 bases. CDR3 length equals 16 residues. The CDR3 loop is CASSSRPEDGPDTQYF. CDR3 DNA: TGCGCCAGCAGCTCGAGGCCGGAGGATGGCCCAGATACGCAGTATTTT.

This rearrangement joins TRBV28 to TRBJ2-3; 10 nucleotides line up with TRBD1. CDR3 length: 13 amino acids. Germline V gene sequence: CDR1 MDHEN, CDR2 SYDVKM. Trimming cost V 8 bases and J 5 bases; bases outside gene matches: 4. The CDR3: CASGWTGGDTQYF. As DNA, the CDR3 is TGTGCCAGCGGATGGACAGGGGGAGATACGCAGTATTTT.

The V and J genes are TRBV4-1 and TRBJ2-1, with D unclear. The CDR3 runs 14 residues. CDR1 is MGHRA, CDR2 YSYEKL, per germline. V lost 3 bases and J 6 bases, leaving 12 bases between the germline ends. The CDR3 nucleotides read TGCGCCAGCAGCCATCAGTGGGCCGGCAATGAGCAGTTCTTC. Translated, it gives CASSHQWAGNEQFF.

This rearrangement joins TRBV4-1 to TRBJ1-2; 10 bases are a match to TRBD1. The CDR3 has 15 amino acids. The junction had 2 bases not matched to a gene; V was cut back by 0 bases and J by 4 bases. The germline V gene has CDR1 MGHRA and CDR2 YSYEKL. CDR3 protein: CASSQERDRGYGYTF. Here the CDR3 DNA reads TGCGCCAGCAGCCAAGAGCGGGACAGGGGCTATGGCTACACCTTC.

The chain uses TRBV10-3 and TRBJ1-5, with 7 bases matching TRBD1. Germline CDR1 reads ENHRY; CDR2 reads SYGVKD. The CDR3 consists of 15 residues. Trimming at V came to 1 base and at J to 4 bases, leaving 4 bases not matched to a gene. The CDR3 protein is CAISEYVTGNQPQHF. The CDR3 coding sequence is TGTGCCATCAGTGAGTACGTGACAGGGAATCAGCCCCAGCATTTT.